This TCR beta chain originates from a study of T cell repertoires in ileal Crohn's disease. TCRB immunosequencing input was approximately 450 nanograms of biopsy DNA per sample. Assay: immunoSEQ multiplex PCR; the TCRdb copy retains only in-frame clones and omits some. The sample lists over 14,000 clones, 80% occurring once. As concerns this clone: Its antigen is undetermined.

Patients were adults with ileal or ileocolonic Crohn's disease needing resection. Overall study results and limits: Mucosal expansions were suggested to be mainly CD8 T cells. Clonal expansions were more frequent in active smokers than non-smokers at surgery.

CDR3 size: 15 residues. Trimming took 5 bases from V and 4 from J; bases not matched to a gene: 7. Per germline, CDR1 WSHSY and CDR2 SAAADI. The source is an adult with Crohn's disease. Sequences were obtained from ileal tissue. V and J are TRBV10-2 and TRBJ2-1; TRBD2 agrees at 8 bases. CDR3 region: CASSQAGDSYNEQFF. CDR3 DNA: TGCGCCAGCAGTCAAGCGGGGGACTCGTACAATGAGCAGTTCTTC.